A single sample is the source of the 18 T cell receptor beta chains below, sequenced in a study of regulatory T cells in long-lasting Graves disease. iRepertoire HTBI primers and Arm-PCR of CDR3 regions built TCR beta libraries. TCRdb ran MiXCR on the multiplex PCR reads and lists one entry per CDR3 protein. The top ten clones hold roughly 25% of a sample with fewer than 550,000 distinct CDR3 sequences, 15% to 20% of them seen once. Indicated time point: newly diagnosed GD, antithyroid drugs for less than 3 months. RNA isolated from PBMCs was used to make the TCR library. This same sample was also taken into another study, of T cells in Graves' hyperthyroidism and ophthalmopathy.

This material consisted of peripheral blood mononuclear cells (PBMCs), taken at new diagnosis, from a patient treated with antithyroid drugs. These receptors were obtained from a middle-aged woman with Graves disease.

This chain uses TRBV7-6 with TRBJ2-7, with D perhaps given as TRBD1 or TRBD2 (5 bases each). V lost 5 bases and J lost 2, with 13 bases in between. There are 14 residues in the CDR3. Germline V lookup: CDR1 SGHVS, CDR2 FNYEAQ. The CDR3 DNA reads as TGTGCCAGCAGCCCGGGACGGATAACCTACGAGCAGTACTTC. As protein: CASSPGRITYEQYF.

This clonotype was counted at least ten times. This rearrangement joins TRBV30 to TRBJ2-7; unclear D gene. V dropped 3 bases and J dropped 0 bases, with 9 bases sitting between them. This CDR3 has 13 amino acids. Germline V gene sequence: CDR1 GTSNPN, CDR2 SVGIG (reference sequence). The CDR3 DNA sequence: TGTGCCTGGAGCGTTGGGGACTCCTACGAGCAGTACTTC. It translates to CAWSVGDSYEQYF.

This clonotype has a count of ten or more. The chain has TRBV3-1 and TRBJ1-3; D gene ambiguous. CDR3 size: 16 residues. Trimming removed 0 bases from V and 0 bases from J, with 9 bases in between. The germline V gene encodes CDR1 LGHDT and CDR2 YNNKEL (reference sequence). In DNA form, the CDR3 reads TGTGCCAGCAGCCAAGAGGGCCGAACCTCTGGAAACACCATATATTTT. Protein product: CASSQEGRTSGNTIYF.

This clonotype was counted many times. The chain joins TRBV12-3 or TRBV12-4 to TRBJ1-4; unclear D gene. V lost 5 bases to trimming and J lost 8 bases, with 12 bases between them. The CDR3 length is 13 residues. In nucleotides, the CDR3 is TGTGCCAGCAGTCACGGAAGGGTAGAAAAACTGTTTTTT. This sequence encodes CASSHGRVEKLFF.

As DNA, the CDR3 is TGTGCCAGCAGCCAACAGGGTCCAGATACGCAGTATTTT. Its translation is CASSQQGPDTQYF. The chain joins TRBV7-2 to TRBJ2-3; weak D call: TRBD1 (6 bases). V lost 5 bases to trimming and J lost 4 bases, with 10 bases between them. Per germline, CDR1 SGHTA and CDR2 FQGNSA. This CDR3 has 13 residues.

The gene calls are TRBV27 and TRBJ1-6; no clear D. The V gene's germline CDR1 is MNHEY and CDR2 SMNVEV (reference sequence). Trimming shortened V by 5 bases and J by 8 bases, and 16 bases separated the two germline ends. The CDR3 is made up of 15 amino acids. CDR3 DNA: TGTGCCAGCAGTATTGGGAGTTTTATAGATTCACCCCTCCACTTT. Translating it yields CASSIGSFIDSPLHF.

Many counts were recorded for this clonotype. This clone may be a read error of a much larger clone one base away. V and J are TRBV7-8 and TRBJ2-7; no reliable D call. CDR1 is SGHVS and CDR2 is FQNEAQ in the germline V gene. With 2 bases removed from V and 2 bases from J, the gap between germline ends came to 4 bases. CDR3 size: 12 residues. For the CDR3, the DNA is TGTGCCAGCAGCTTAAGGGCCTACGAGCAGTACTTC. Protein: CASSLRAYEQYF.

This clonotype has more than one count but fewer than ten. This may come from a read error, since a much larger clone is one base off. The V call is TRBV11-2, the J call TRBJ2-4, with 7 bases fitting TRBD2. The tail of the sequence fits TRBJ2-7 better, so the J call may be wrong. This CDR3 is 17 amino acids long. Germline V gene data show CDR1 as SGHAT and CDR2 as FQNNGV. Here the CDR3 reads CASSPEEGRVGNYEQYF. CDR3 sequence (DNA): TGTGCCAGCAGCCCCGAGGAGGGGAGGGTTGGGAACTACGAGCAGTACTTC.

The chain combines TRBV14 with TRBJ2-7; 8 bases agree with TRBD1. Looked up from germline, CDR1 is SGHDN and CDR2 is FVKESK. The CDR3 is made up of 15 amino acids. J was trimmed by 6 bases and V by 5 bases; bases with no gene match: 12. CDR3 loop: CASSSYRGSRAEQYF. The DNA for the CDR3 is TGTGCCAGCAGCTCGTACAGGGGGAGTAGGGCCGAGCAGTACTTC.

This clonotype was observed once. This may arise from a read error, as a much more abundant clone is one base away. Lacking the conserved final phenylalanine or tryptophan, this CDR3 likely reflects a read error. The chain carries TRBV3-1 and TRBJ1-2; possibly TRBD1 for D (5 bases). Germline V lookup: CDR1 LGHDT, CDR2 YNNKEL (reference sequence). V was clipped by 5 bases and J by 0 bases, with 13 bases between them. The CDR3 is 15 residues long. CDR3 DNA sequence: TGTGCCAGCAGCAACATGGGGGGAACTAACTATGGCTACACCTTG. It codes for CASSNMGGTNYGYTL.

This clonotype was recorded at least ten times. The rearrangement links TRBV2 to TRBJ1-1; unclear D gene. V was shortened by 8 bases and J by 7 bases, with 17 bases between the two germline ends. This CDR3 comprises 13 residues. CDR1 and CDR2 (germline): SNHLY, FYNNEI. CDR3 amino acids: CASRTVSGFEAFF. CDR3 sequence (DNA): TGTGCCAGCCGAACAGTCTCGGGGTTTGAAGCTTTCTTT.

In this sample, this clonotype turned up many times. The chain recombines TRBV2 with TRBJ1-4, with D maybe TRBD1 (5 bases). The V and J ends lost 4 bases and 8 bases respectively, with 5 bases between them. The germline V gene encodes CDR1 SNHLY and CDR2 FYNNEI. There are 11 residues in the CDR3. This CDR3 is CASSAGEKLFF. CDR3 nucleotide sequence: TGTGCCAGCAGTGCAGGGGAAAAACTGTTTTTT. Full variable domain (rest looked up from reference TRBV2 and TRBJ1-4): EPEVTQTPSHQVTQMGQEVILRCVPISNHLYFYWYRQILGQKVEFLVSFYNNEISEKSEIFDDQFSVERPDGSNFTLKIRSTKLEDSAMYFCASSAGEKLFFGSGTQLSVL.

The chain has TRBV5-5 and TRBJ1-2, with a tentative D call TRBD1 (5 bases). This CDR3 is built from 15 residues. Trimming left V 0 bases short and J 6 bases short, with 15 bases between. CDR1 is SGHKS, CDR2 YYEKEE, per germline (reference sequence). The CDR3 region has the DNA TGTGCCAGCAGCTTGGATGGGGCGGGGTGGAATGGCTACACCTTC. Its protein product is CASSLDGAGWNGYTF.

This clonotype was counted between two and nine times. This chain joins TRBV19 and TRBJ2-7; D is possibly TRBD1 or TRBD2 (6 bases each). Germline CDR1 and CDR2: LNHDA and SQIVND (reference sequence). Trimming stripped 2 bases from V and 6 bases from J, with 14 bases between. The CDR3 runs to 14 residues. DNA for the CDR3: TGTGCCAGTAGTATATCGGGGGCGCTAACCGAGCAGTACTTC. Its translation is CASSISGALTEQYF. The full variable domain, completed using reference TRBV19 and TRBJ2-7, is DGGITQSPKYLFRKEGQNVTLSCEQNLNHDAMYWYRQDPGQGLRLIYYSQIVNDFQKGDIAEGYSVSREKKESFPLTVTSAQKNPTAFYLCASSISGALTEQYFGPGTRLTVT.

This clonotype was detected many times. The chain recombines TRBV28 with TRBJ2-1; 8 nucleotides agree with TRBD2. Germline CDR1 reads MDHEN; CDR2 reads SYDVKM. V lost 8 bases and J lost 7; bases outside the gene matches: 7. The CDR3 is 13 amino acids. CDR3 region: CASGRGVPNEQFF. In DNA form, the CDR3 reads TGTGCCAGCGGGCGGGGGGTGCCAAATGAGCAGTTCTTC.

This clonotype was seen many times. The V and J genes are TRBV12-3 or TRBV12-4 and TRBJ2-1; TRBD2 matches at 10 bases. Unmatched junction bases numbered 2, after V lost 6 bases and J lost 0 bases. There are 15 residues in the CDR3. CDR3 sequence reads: CASRIAGGSYNEQFF. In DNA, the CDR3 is TGTGCCAGCAGAATAGCGGGGGGCTCCTACAATGAGCAGTTCTTC.

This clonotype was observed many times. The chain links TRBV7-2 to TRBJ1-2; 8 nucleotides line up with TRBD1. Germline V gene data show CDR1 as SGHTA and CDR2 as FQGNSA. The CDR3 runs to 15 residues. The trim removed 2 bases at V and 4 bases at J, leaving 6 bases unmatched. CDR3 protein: CASSLIRGLVYGYTF. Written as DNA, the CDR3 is TGTGCCAGCAGCTTAATCAGGGGGCTGGTCTATGGCTACACCTTC.

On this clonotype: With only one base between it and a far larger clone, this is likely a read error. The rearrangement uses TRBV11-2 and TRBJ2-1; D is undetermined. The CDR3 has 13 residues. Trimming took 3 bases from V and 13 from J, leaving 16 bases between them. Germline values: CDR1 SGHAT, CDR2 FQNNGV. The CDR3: CASSFRSEETQFF. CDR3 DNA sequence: TGTGCCAGCAGCTTCAGATCGGAAGAGACCCAGTTCTTC.